This T cell receptor beta chain originates from a study of T cells in Graves' hyperthyroidism and ophthalmopathy. Study-level information: Upon initial diagnosis and before any treatment, peripheral blood was collected.

Absence of ophthalmopathy progression within 18 months defined stable Graves' hyperthyroidism. This clonotype was found many times. The TCR beta CDR3 regions underwent amplification using RNA transcripts as the source. The TCR CDR3 was amplified in a first-round RT-PCR using the HTBI primer set. TCRdb re-derived calls from the multiplex PCR reads in MiXCR, one entry per CDR3 protein. The repertoire consists of 550,000 to 800,000 distinct CDR3 sequences, with roughly 15% occurring once and the leading ten covering around 8.1%. The sequenced sample was blood. This clonotype was sampled from a man between 18 and 35 years old with Graves' hyperthyroidism.

The CDR3 loop reads CASSLALVEPGELFF. CDR3 DNA: TGTGCCAGCAGCTTAGCGCTGGTTGAGCCCGGGGAGCTGTTTTTT. V gene TRBV7-6 combines with J gene TRBJ2-2; D not certain. V dropped 0 bases and J dropped 6 bases, with 11 bases sitting between them. Germline V gene data show CDR1 as SGHVS and CDR2 as FNYEAQ. The CDR3 is 15 residues long.